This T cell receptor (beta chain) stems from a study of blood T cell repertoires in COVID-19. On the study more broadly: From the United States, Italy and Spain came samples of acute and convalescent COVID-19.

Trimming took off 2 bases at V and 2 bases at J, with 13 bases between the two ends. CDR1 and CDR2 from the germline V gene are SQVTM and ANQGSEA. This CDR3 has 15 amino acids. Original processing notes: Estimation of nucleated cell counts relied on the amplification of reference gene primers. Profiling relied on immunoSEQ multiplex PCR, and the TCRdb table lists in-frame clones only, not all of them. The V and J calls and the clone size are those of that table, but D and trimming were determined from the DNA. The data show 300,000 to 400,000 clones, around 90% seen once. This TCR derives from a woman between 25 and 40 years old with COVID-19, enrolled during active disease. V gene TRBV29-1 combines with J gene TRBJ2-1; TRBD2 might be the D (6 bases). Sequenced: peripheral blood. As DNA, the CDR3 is TGCAGCGTTGAACTGGGGCGGGATCCCTACAATGAGCAGTTCTTC. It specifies CSVELGRDPYNEQFF.